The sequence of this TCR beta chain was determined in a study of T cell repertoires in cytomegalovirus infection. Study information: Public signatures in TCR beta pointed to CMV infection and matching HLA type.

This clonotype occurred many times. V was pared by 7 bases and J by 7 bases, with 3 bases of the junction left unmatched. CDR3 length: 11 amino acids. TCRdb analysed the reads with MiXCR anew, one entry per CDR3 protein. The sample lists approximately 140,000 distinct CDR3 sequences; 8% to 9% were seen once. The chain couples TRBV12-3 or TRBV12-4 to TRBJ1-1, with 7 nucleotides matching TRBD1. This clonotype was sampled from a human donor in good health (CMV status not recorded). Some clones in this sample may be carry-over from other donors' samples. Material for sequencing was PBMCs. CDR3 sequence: CASTRQGEAFF. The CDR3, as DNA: TGTGCCAGCACCAGACAGGGTGAAGCTTTCTTT.